This TCR beta chain was sequenced in a study of shared clonotypes between healthy human individuals. Findings of the study overall: Sampling used blood alone; tissue repertoires probably differ.

CDR3 length: 16 residues. Points on this clone: Its antigen remains unidentified.

Genomic DNA from each subset was divided evenly over several immunoSEQ plates. The protocol was immunoSEQ multiplex PCR, while the TCRdb copy is restricted to in-frame clones and leaves out a portion. In the table there are roughly 650,000 clones, approximately 97% of which are singletons. This chain links TRBV21-1 with TRBJ2-7. TRBV21-1 is a pseudogene segment. The specimen sequenced was naive CD4+ T cells sorted from blood. Subset: CD45RA+ positively selected. The TCR was taken from a woman aged 25 to 45 in good health. CDR3 DNA: TGTGCCAGCAGCCCCTTTGTGACGGCGAGCTCCTACGAGCAGTACTTC. Its protein is CASSPFVTASSYEQYF.